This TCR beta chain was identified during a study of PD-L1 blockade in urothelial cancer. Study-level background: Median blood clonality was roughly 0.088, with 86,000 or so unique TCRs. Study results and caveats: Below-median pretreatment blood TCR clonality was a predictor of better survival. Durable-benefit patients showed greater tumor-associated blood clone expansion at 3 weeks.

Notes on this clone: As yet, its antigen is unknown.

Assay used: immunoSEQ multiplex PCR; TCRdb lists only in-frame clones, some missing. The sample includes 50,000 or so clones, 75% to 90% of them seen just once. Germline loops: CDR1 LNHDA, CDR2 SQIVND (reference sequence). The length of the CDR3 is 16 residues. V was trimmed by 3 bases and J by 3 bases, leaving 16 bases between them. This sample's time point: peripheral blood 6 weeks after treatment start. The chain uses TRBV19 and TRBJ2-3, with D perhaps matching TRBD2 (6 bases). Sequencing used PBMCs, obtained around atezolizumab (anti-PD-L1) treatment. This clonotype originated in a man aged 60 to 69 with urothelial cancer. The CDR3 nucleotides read TGTGCCAGTAGTATCCAGGGACTTCGCCCTACAGATACGCAGTATTTT. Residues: CASSIQGLRPTDTQYF.